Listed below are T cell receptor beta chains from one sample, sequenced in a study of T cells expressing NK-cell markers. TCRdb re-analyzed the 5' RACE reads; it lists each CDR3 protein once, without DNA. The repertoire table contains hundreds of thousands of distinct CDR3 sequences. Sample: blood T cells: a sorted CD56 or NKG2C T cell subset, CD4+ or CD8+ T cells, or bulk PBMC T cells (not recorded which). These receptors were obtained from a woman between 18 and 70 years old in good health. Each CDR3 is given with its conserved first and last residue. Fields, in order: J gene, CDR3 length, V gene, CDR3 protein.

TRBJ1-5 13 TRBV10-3 CAMAGGVGQPQHF
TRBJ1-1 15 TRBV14 CASSAQAVGNTEAFF
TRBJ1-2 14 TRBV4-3 CASSPVTEDYGYTF
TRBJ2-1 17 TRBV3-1 CASSSTSGRARYNEQFF
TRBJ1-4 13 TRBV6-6 CASNSGGREKLFF
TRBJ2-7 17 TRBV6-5 CASRYGVTGQASYEQYF
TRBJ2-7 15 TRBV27 CASSLSVGLRYEQYF
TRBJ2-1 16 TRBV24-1 CATSGTSGSLVNEQFF
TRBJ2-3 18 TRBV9 CASSVAASGGPRTDTQYF
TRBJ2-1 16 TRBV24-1 CATSDPAGGDYNEQFF
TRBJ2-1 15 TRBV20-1 CSARPGGSSYNEQFF
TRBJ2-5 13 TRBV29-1 CSVWRPPQETQYF
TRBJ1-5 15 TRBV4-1 CASSQGVQGRQPQHF
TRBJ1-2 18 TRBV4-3 CASSQDQGLDRGFYGYTF
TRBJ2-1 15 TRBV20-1 CSARTREGSSNEQFF
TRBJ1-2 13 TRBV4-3 CASSQETGAGYTF
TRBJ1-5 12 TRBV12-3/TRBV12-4 CASSKGGPPQHF
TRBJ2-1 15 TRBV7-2 CASSLVSTSIHEQFF
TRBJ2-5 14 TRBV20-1 CSARDHGGGETQYF
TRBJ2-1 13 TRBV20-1 CSAPVAGPNEQFF
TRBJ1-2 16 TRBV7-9 CASFDGAGLHNYGYTF
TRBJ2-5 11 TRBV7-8 CASTSKETQYF
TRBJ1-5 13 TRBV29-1 CSVGQGVLQPQHF
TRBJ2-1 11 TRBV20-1 CSASSSRWQFF
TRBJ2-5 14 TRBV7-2 CASSSGQVGETQYF
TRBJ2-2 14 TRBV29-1 CSVKRTDNTGELFF
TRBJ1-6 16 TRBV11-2 CASSLDGTLRDSPLHF
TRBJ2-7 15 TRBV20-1 CSAPPEFPGSYEQYF
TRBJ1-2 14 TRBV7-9 CASSRSGEGGGYTF
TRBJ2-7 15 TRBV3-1 CASSQERGGGYEQYF
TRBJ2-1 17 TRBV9 CASSVVLAGETYNEQFF
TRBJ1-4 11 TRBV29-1 CSVALPEKLFF
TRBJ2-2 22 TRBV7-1 CASSSPRPGQLLPSALAGELFF
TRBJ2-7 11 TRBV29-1 CGASGNYEQYF